This T cell receptor beta chain was recovered during a study of cytomegalovirus exposure and HLA in healthy donors (dated by TCRdb to 2016 to 2017). With regard to the full study: In an earlier analysis of some 610 of the donors, less than 350 Gb of sequence data and 117 million unique TCR beta sequences from 150 million to 200 million T cells were reported. An early release covering more than 500 HLA-typed donors comprised about 300 gigabases of sequencing data and around 80 million unique TCR sequences. Of the roughly 410 genotyped donors, 65% to 90% were placed in the genetic ancestry cluster associated with self-reported Caucasian donors. The study aimed to test whether cataloging public T cell receptors could reveal signatures of past pathogen exposure. Using immunosequencing, the study profiled T cell repertoires from 500 to 800 subjects and related those repertoires to cytomegalovirus serostatus. A separate validation cohort of 90 to 150 different subjects was used in addition to the roughly 620-subject first cohort. To predict cytomegalovirus infection status, the study brought together high-throughput TCR immunosequencing, statistical association of individual TCRs with disease status, and machine learning. A later analysis re-examined previously published TCR beta repertoires from 500 to 700 donors and added high-resolution HLA genotyping to investigate patterns of TCR occurrence. In the later analysis, no new phenotypic data were used to find candidate immune exposures; instead, reliance was placed on TCR beta sequences and their occurrence across donors. In an earlier analysis of roughly 540 of the donors, high-throughput TCR beta sequencing was used to judge whether each TCR beta V gene segment behaved as functional or pseudogenic. Donor age, sex, ethnicity and CMV serostatus were collected together with the repertoire data. A later genetic analysis used genome-wide SNP genotypes for about three fifths of the roughly 700 donors, treating that subset as a discovery cohort. Every repertoire in the discovery cohort had been generated on one and the same sequencing platform. HLA typing covered class I and class II loci at four-digit resolution. The number of donors typed differed by locus, with roughly 629-640 for A, B, C, DRB1 and DQB1, around 560 for DQA1, approximately 580 for DPA1, and some 440 for DPB1. Roughly 5 DR-DQ haplotypes were handled as single units for association and clustering, since linkage in the cohort was strong. Across about 380 genotyped donors of the cohort, an average of approximately 240,000 unique TCR beta nucleotide sequences per donor were sequenced, and roughly 20% of those sequences were non-productive.

As for this clone: The antigen it binds to is not known. Qualities for individual bases were not recorded, and no much larger clone is one base off.

Library generation was performed with the immunoSEQ multiplex PCR assay. A mixture of 60 forward primers for TCR Vbeta segments and 13 reverse primers for TCR Jbeta segments was used in the multiplex PCR. Amplification of the CDR3 region of rearranged TCR beta genes was performed with a multiplex PCR assay on genomic DNA. The amplified TCR beta libraries were sequenced on the Illumina HiSeq System as 87-base-pair reads. In the paper's pipeline: Across the 666 repertoires, a later analysis counted tens of millions of unique TCR beta chains, 9.5 million to 12 million of which were shared by at least two donors. Raw reads were error-corrected and collapsed into unique sequences by a nearest-neighbor algorithm in which closely related sequences were merged to remove PCR and sequencing errors. CDR3 sequences were aligned to IMGT reference sequences to assign V, D and J gene segments. For a sequence to be retained, a match of at least six nucleotides was required to both a V gene segment and a J gene segment. A rearrangement was called productive if the CDR3 had no stop codons and remained in frame with V and J, and every other rearrangement was called non-productive. CDR3 was defined by IMGT convention, running from the second conserved V-encoded cysteine to the conserved J-encoded phenylalanine. Sequences without an unambiguous match to a single V gene segment were excluded from the earlier analysis of 500 to 700 of the donors. In an earlier analysis of approximately 560 of the donors, a V segment was called functional when productive rearrangements were above 56.7%, and segregating when the standard deviation between donors exceeded 5%. A statistical classification framework was built for diagnosing cytomegalovirus status from the catalog of TCR beta chain sequences. In a later analysis, V and J genes were assigned by comparing TCR nucleotide sequences against IMGT/GENE-DB human TR gene sequences. The TCRdist pipeline was used in a later analysis to assign CDR3 sequences and most-parsimonious VDJ recombination scenarios. A later analysis defined each TCR beta chain by its CDR3 amino acid sequence plus V-gene family, and excluded reads lacking a unique V-gene family. A later analysis removed 600 or so highly shared, low-generation-probability nucleotide sequences to deal with suspected cross-contamination and a sequencing artifact. For each public chain, a later analysis derived a clonal expansion index from normalized ranks of inferred template counts within each repertoire. In a later analysis, generation probabilities were computed with a VDJ recombination model fitted to out-of-frame rearrangements, and the resulting probabilities were checked against IGoR. Hypergeometric tests were used in a later analysis to score TCR-TCR, TCR-HLA and TCR-CMV co-occurrence, with a repertoire-size bias correction applied to the TCR pairs. In a later analysis, false discovery rates were estimated by permuting HLA or CMV assignments 20 times. A later analysis grouped co-occurring TCRs with DBSCAN, adding TCRdist sequence similarity when clustering within HLA-allele-positive subsets. Repertoires with fewer than 30,000 or more than 120,000 public chains, plus five repertoires with anomalous nucleotide sharing, were excluded from co-occurrence clustering. Sourced from immuneACCESS, this table was stored by TCRdb with only in-frame sequences that have V and J called. A share of the clones is absent; for the studies checked, an unresolved V gene accounts for under half, and the remainder has no known explanation. The V and J calls and clone size were taken over from that table, and D and trimming were inferred from the DNA. The sample table lists approximately 160,000 clones, roughly 80% of them with a count of one. Around 7.3% of the sample is taken by the ten largest.

Summary of the overall study and its limitations: Because HLA typing was missing for some donors at each locus, association tests included only the typed subset. In a later genetic analysis, fewer N-insertions in productive TCRs were reported among donors in an Asian-associated ancestry cluster than the roughly 700-donor mean. Most CMV-associated TCR beta chains appeared to be HLA-restricted in a later analysis, and the HLA associations seemed to be driven largely by CMV exposure. The study listed 164 TCR beta chains as associated with cytomegalovirus. The presence/absence analyses assumed that sequencing depth was roughly uniform across donors, and that assumption may not be true. In both the original and validation cohorts, the classifier was reported to diagnose cytomegalovirus status with high specificity and sensitivity. Specific HLA alleles were associated with 16,951 TCR beta sequences at a false discovery rate of 0.05 in a later analysis. In a later analysis, HLA-associated TCR beta chains were found to be more clonally expanded and to have lower generation probabilities than equally common non-associated chains. While some public TCRs were present in many individuals, most TCR sequences turned up only very rarely across donors. In a later analysis, the rate of TCR association differed among HLA loci, with DRB1 alleles having the most associated TCRs and HLA-C alleles having the fewest. In vitro tests confirmed that a few of the cytomegalovirus-associated TCR beta chains recognize cytomegalovirus antigens. Assigning TCR associations to individual alleles was difficult when HLA alleles, especially DR and DQ, strongly co-occurred. For the cohort, immune exposure information was limited to CMV serostatus. Several of the top co-occurrence clusters appeared to be linked to parvovirus B19, influenza, CMV and Epstein-Barr virus, according to a later analysis. Because the 87-base-pair reads could not distinguish some IMGT-functional V segments, including TRBV6-2 and TRBV6-3, those segments were excluded. The authors suggested that the approach could potentially be generalized to other disease states and immunological phenotypes. Only TCR beta chains were sequenced in this cohort, and the absence of alpha or paired-chain data limited detectable features. A further reported finding was that TCR beta sequences accurately predicted the HLA-A and HLA-B alleles for most subjects in the first cohort. Correlated functional status among segregating V segments might reflect linkage disequilibrium, but an unknown experimental factor could not be ruled out. In a later genetic analysis, a missense DCLRE1C variant was associated with V-gene and J-gene trimming of TCR beta chains, and the association was replicated in an independent cohort. A cluster of highly shared sequence variants was judged likely to be a technical artifact of the sequencing pipeline. An earlier analysis of approximately 570 of the donors showed that most TCR beta V segments appeared in productive rearrangements either about 87% or about 30% of the time, which broadly matched IMGT annotations. Because counts were too low, some 16 rarely observed V segments, including chromosome 9 orphons, were excluded from the earlier analysis of a few hundred of the donors.

V loses 0 bases, J loses 4 bases, and the germline ends lie 9 bases apart. The CDR1 and CDR2 encoded by the germline V gene are MGHRA and YSYEKL. The CDR3 covers 14 residues, taking in both the cysteine and the phenylalanine. The kept DNA is CDR3 alone, 42 bases in frame from the first base. The cohort consisted of hundreds of healthy bone marrow donors. Cohort members were all nominally healthy when sampled, although unrecorded immune exposures were likely present. The donor was CMV seropositive and was included in the group of 290 or so seropositive cohort members. Every donor gave a peripheral blood sample, and the peripheral blood mononuclear cells from that sample were used for TCR beta sequencing. Genomic DNA extraction from the blood cell samples was performed with the Qiagen DNeasy Blood Extraction Kit.

The receptor was isolated from a man between 25 and 39 years old in good health and CMV-seropositive. The sample comprised PBMCs. The chain uses TRBV4-1 and TRBJ1-1; no D gene is confidently identified. The CDR3 in this case is CASSQDTGITEAFF. DNA sequence: TGCGCCAGCAGCCAAGATACCGGGATCACTGAAGCTTTCTTT.